The T cell receptor beta chain under discussion was sequenced for a study of brain T cells in children with intractable seizures. General study results and limits: Viral specificity was inferred only from CDR3 similarity; HCMV serostatus was unknown.

Sequencing was performed with immunoSEQ multiplex PCR; in TCRdb, only in-frame clones are kept and a portion is missing. The table shows roughly 110,000 clones, with approximately 94% occurring only once. Sequencing was limited to surgery cases with top T cell transcript signatures in brain tissue. To note about this clone: Its antigen is currently unknown.

Trimming removed 2 bases at V and 1 base at J, with 8 bases between. This CDR3 spans 14 amino acids. Germline values: CDR1 MNHEY, CDR2 SVGAGI. The source is a boy under two years old with hemimegalencephaly and intractable seizures. This specimen was peripheral blood, taken at surgery. The chain employs TRBV6-5 and TRBJ1-1, with unresolved D. The chain's CDR3 is CASSYGWGNTEAFF. CDR3 sequence (DNA): TGTGCCAGCAGTTACGGGTGGGGGAACACTGAAGCTTTCTTT.